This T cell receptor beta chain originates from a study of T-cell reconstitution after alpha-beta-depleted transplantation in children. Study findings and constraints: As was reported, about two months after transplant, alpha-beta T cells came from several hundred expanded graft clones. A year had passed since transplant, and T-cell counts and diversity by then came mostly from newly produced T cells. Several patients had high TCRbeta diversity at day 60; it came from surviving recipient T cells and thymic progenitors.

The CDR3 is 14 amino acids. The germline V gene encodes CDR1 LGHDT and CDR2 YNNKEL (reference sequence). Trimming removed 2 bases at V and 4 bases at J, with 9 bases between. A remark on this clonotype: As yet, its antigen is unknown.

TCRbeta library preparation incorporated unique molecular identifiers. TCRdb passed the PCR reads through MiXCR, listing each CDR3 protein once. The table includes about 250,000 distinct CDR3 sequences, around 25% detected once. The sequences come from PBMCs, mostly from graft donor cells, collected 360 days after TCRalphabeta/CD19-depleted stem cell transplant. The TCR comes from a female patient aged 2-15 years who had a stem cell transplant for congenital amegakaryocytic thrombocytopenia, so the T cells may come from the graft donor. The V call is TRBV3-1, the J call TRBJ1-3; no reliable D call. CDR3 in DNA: TGTGCCAGCAGCCAATTGAGTACCGGAAACACCATATATTTT. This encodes CASSQLSTGNTIYF.